The clone carrying this TCR beta chain has only a few counts. The sample belongs to a study of T-cell memory formation after mild COVID-19. One entry per CDR3 protein results from TCRdb running MiXCR on the 5' RACE reads. The top ten hold around a fifth of the sample, which has 250,000 to 400,000 distinct CDR3 sequences, roughly an eighth seen once. The V and J ends lost 3 bases and 4 bases, in that order; junction bases with no gene match: 8. The germline V gene encodes CDR1 DFQATT and CDR2 SNEGSKA (reference sequence). CDR3 size: 16 residues. The sequence came from a man between 18 and 29 years old who had mild COVID-19 (a few samples of this study predate the infection). Cell type and time point are not known. The V gene is TRBV20-1, the J gene TRBJ2-3; 12 bases map to TRBD1. Sequences were obtained from PBMCs or a T cell subset sorted from them (not recorded which). In nucleotides, the CDR3 is TGCAGTGCTAGTGAGAGGGACAGGGGGCAGCCAGATACGCAGTATTTT. Protein: CSASERDRGQPDTQYF.